The entry below describes one T cell receptor beta chain. Its antigen remains unknown. Time point noted: new active TB diagnosis, blood taken before or within 7 days of starting treatment. HIV-seronegative South African adults aged 18 years or older had newly diagnosed active tuberculosis. The CDR3 sequence is 14 residues long. In germline, CDR1 is MNHNS, CDR2 SASEGT. V was shortened by 2 bases and J by 5 bases, with 13 bases between the two germline ends. This sample is drawn from a study of T cells in tuberculosis. Generated by immunoSEQ multiplex PCR, the TCRdb table keeps only in-frame clones and is missing some. The table shows around 30,000 clones, with about 83% occurring only once. The study's findings and limits: Smaller distances to GMM-specific TCRs suggested their expansion in active tuberculosis.

The receptor was isolated from an adult with tuberculosis. The sample was PBMCs, taken at tuberculosis diagnosis. The gene calls are TRBV6-1 and TRBJ2-7; perhaps TRBD1 as D (6 bases). The DNA of the CDR3 is TGTGCCAGCAGTGAATCACAGGGCCGCGACGAGCAGTACTTC. Translation gives CASSESQGRDEQYF.